These 10 T cell receptor beta chains were sequenced from one sample in a study of CD8 T cells in Susac syndrome. Reverse transcription of 0.5 to 1 ug RNA was performed with random hexamers. Using its own MiXCR run on the immunoSEQ multiplex PCR reads, TCRdb lists one record per CDR3 protein. The table records about 130,000 distinct CDR3 sequences, over 75% of them present only once. Sample: CD8+ T cells from PBMCs. These receptors all come from a human donor with multiple sclerosis.

This CDR3 reads CASKVSSNTEAFF. In nucleotides, the CDR3 is TGTGCCAGTAAGGTCAGCTCGAACACTGAAGCTTTCTTT. The chain couples TRBV19 to TRBJ1-1; D remains ambiguous. Germline lookup yields CDR1 LNHDA and CDR2 SQIVND (reference sequence). Trimming stripped 7 bases from V and 1 base from J, with 10 bases between. There are 13 residues in the CDR3.

This clonotype was counted a few times. The J gene is TRBJ2-3, the V gene TRBV6-5; TRBD2 is a possible D gene (5 bases). The V gene's germline CDR1 is MNHEY and CDR2 SVGAGI. This CDR3 has 15 amino acids. V was cut by 8 bases and J by 9 bases, with 24 bases left in between. CDR3 DNA sequence: TGTGCCAGCCTTTCTGACGGAGATCGGGGAGCGACGCAGTATTTT. Protein product: CASLSDGDRGATQYF.

The rearrangement links TRBV4-1 to TRBJ2-2, with D possibly matching TRBD2 (5 bases). With 0 bases removed from V and 1 base from J, the gap between germline ends came to 18 bases. The germline V gene has CDR1 MGHRA and CDR2 YSYEKL. The CDR3 spans 19 residues. This CDR3 reads CASSQDWLAELRNTGELFF. The CDR3 DNA sequence: TGCGCCAGCAGCCAAGATTGGCTAGCCGAGCTCCGGAACACCGGGGAGCTGTTTTTT.

The V gene is TRBV7-9, the J gene TRBJ1-2, with D unresolved. Looked up from germline, CDR1 is SEHNR and CDR2 is FQNEAQ (reference sequence). Trimming cost V 2 bases and J 0 bases, with 7 bases left between them. There are 14 residues in the CDR3. CDR3 sequence reads: CASSLTGTNYGYTF. For the CDR3, the DNA is TGTGCCAGCAGCTTAACCGGGACTAACTATGGCTACACCTTC.

The V and J genes are TRBV28 and TRBJ1-1; 7 positions agree with TRBD1. Per germline, CDR1 MDHEN and CDR2 SYDVKM. Trimming removed 6 bases from V and 0 bases from J; junction bases left unmatched: 7. The CDR3 length is 15 residues. The CDR3 sequence: CASSPSRGMNTEAFF. The CDR3 region has the DNA TGTGCCAGCAGCCCTTCCAGGGGGATGAACACTGAAGCTTTCTTT.

The chain combines TRBV28 with TRBJ2-1; D unresolved. The CDR3 is 14 amino acids. CDR1 is MDHEN, CDR2 SYDVKM, per germline. With 5 bases removed from V and 0 bases from J, the gap between germline ends came to 8 bases. CDR3: CASSNGYSYNEQFF. DNA of the CDR3: TGTGCCAGCAGTAATGGTTACTCCTACAATGAGCAGTTCTTC.

The V gene is TRBV6-6, the J gene TRBJ2-1; no firm D call. The ends were cut back, 0 bases at V and 1 base at J, with 10 bases in the middle. The CDR3 has 16 residues. Germline V lookup: CDR1 MNHNY, CDR2 SVGAGI (reference sequence). In DNA form, the CDR3 reads TGTGCCAGCAGTTACTCGTTCGTGGTATCCTACAATGAGCAGTTCTTC. Amino acids: CASSYSFVVSYNEQFF.

The rearrangement uses TRBV4-1 and TRBJ2-1; D is unclear. Trimming shortened V by 1 base and J by 2 bases, and 6 bases separated the two germline ends. This CDR3 is built from 14 residues. CDR1 and CDR2 (germline): MGHRA, YSYEKL. The CDR3 loop reads CASSQVDAYNEQFF. The CDR3 DNA reads as TGCGCCAGCAGCCAAGTGGACGCCTACAATGAGCAGTTCTTC.

The rearrangement joins TRBV18 to TRBJ1-2; D gene unclear. The CDR3 runs 14 residues. Germline CDR1 KGHSH, CDR2 LQKENI. The ends were cut back, 0 bases at V and 8 bases at J, with 13 bases in the middle. DNA of the CDR3: TGTGCCAGCTCACCACCACCGGCAGTCGAGGGCTACACCTTC. Translating it yields CASSPPPAVEGYTF.

The rearrangement links TRBV5-6 to TRBJ1-2; possible D gene TRBD1, 5 bases. Germline V CDR1 and CDR2: SGHDT, YYEEEE. This CDR3 has 15 residues. Deletions cut 4 bases from V and 5 bases from J, with 18 bases between. CDR3 DNA sequence: TGTGCCAGCAGCGTCACCGACAGCCCCCCTTATGGCTACACCTTC. This codes for CASSVTDSPPYGYTF.